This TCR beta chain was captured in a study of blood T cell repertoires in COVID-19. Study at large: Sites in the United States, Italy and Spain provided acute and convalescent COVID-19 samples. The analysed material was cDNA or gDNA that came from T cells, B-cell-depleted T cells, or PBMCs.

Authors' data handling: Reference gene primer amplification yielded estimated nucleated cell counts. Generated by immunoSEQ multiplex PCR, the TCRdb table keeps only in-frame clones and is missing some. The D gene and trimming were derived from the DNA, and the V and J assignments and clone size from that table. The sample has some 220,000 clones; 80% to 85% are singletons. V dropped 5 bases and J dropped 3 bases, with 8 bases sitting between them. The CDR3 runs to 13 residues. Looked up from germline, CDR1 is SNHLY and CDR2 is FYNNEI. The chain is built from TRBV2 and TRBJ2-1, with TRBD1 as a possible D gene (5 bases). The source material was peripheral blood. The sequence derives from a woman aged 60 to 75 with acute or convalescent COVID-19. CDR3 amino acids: CASSLQVYNEQFF. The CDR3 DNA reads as TGTGCCAGCAGTTTACAGGTCTACAATGAGCAGTTCTTC.